A selection of T cell receptor beta chains follows, all from one sample in a study of post-analysis software for immune sequencing data. MiXCR, applied by TCRdb to the PCR reads, yields one record per CDR3 protein. This sample has 500,000 to 600,000 distinct CDR3 sequences; 44% occur once, and the top ten carry roughly 1.7%. The sample taken for sequencing was blood. The receptor set was obtained from a girl between 5 and 17 years old with multiple sclerosis. CDR3s include the opening cysteine and the closing phenylalanine or tryptophan. Each record gives: D gene, J gene, V gene, clone size, CDR3 DNA, CDR3 protein. The D gene is left open where the match is weak. Size tells how often a clone was seen (once, few, many) or the class of an expanded clone, and some rows leave it out.

>TRBD2|TRBJ2-3|TRBV6-2/TRBV6-3|-
TGTACCAGCAGACGAAGACTAGCGGGGGACGTGGATACGCAGTATTTT
CTSRRRLAGDVDTQYF
>-|TRBJ2-3|TRBV24-1|few
TGCGCCACCAGTGGACGGGGCACAGATACGCAGTATTTT
CATSGRGTDTQYF
>TRBD2|TRBJ2-1|TRBV6-5|few
TGTGCCAGCAGTTCCATACTAGCGGGAGGGCCGTTGAATGAGCAGTTCTTC
CASSSILAGGPLNEQFF
>-|TRBJ2-5|TRBV24-1|-
TGTGCCACCAGTGACCCGACAACTACTCGGGAGACCCAGTACTTC
CATSDPTTTRETQYF
>TRBD2|TRBJ2-1|TRBV12-3/TRBV12-4|-
TGTGCCAGCAGCTATAGCGGGGGGGCTGACTATGAGCAGTTCTTC
CASSYSGGADYEQFF
>TRBD1|TRBJ1-2|TRBV5-6|-
TGTGCCAGCAGCACCGGGACAGGGGCTCTGGGCTACACCTTC
CASSTGTGALGYTF
>TRBD1|TRBJ2-5|TRBV28|-
TGTGCCAGCAGTCCCGGACAGGGGGGTATAGAGACCCAGTACTTC
CASSPGQGGIETQYF
>-|TRBJ2-7|TRBV24-1|few
TGTGCCACCAGTGATGCGGCTTCCTACGAGCAGTACTTC
CATSDAASYEQYF
>-|TRBJ2-5|TRBV29-1|many
TGCAGCGTTGATCTCTCAGCGCAAGGAGAGACCCAGTACTTC
CSVDLSAQGETQYF
>TRBD1|TRBJ1-1|TRBV4-1|-
TGCGCCAGCAGCCAAGAACGAGCAGGGGGCCTCACTGAAGCTTTCTTT
CASSQERAGGLTEAFF
>TRBD1|TRBJ1-1|TRBV29-1|-
TGCAGCGTTCGGGACCCGGGACAGATGAACACTGAAGCTTTCTTT
CSVRDPGQMNTEAFF
>TRBD2|TRBJ2-3|TRBV12-3/TRBV12-4|-
TGTGCCAGCAGCCTGAGCGGGAGTGGCGCAGATATGGAATATTTT
CASSLSGSGADMEYF
>-|TRBJ2-5|TRBV6-2/TRBV6-3|few
TGTGCCAGCACGCCTCGCGGGACAGCACAAGAGACCCAGTACTTC
CASTPRGTAQETQYF
>-|TRBJ2-3|TRBV25-1|few
TGTGCCAGCAGTGGGACGTACCCGAGCACAGATACGCAGTATTTT
CASSGTYPSTDTQYF
>-|TRBJ2-3|TRBV5-1|-
TGCGCCAGCAGCCTAGGACGGACGCTCACAGATACGCAGTATTTT
CASSLGRTLTDTQYF
>TRBD1|TRBJ2-7|TRBV25-1|few
TGTGCCAGCAGTGAATTTCGGACAGGGACCTACGAGCAGTACTTC
CASSEFRTGTYEQYF
>TRBD1|TRBJ1-1|TRBV30|-
TGTGCCTGGAATACCAGGGGGGACACTGAAGCTTTCTTT
CAWNTRGDTEAFF
>-|TRBJ2-3|TRBV5-1|many
TGCGCCAGCACAATACCGCAGGGGGGGAAGACAGATACGCAGTATTTT
CASTIPQGGKTDTQYF
>TRBD2|TRBJ2-5|TRBV20-1|few
TGCAGTGCTAGAGATGGACCGGGACTAGCCCAAGAGACCCAGTACTTC
CSARDGPGLAQETQYF
>-|TRBJ2-3|TRBV12-3/TRBV12-4|few
TGTGCCAGCAGTCTACGGGGCCGGAGTGATACGCAGTATTTT
CASSLRGRSDTQYF
>TRBD1|TRBJ2-6|TRBV5-1|-
TGCGCCAGCAGCCCAGGGACAGTTGGGGCCAACGTCCTGACTTTC
CASSPGTVGANVLTF